Listed below are T cell receptor beta chains from one sample, sequenced in a study of vaccination effects on CD4 cells after COVID-19. Sequenced by immunoSEQ multiplex PCR; TCRdb stores in-frame clones only, minus some. The table shows about 14,000 clones, with 80% occurring only once. No antigen has been identified for these receptors. This sample comprised CD4+ T cells from PBMCs cultured with SARS-CoV-2 spike peptides, obtained after COVID-19 vaccination. The receptors here all came from a human donor who had a prior SARS-CoV-2 infection. CDR3s include the opening cysteine and the closing phenylalanine or tryptophan. D genes are given only for firm matches. Some rows mark clone size as missing; the rest say once, few, many or name a class of expanded clone.

16 | TRBJ1-1 | . | TRBV10-2 | . | TGCGCCAGCAGCGTAAGAACGGACATTAGAAACACTGAAGCTTTCTTT | CASSVRTDIRNTEAFF
16 | TRBJ1-3 | TRBD1 | TRBV5-4 | . | TGTGCCAGCAGCAAGGGACAGCAAACCTCTGGAAACACCATATATTTT | CASSKGQQTSGNTIYF
16 | TRBJ2-1 | TRBD1 | TRBV18 | . | TGTGCCAGCTCACCAGGGACAGGGGACCTATACAATGAGCAGTTCTTC | CASSPGTGDLYNEQFF
16 | TRBJ2-7 | TRBD1 | TRBV5-6 | . | TGTGCCAGCAGCTTTTATAGCACAGGGGGCACCTACGAGCAGTACTTC | CASSFYSTGGTYEQYF
13 | TRBJ2-3 | . | TRBV27 | . | TGTGCCAGCAGTTTTCGGGGCACAGATACGCAGTATTTT | CASSFRGTDTQYF
13 | TRBJ2-7 | . | TRBV19 | few | TGTGCCAGTAGCGACAGTCCCACCTACGAGCAGTACTTC | CASSDSPTYEQYF
17 | TRBJ2-1 | TRBD2 | TRBV7-9 | . | TGTGCCAGCAGCTTAGTTGGTGCTAGCGGCTCCTACAATGAGCAGTTCTTC | CASSLVGASGSYNEQFF
13 | TRBJ2-5 | . | TRBV18 | . | TGTGCCAGCGGCCGGAATCCCCAAGAGACCCAGTACTTC | CASGRNPQETQYF
13 | TRBJ1-3 | . | TRBV9 | . | TGTGCCTCGCGTCCGGGCCCTGGAAACACCATATATTTT | CASRPGPGNTIYF
11 | TRBJ1-2 | . | TRBV2 | . | TGTGCCAGCAGCTTACAGAGCGGCTACACCTTC | CASSLQSGYTF
11 | TRBJ2-1 | . | TRBV5-1 | . | TGCGCCAGCAGCGTGACGAGTGAGCAGTTCTTC | CASSVTSEQFF
16 | TRBJ2-5 | . | TRBV4-2 | . | TGTGCCAGCAGCCCCCGCCCTCGACAGCCACAAGAGACCCAGTACTTC | CASSPRPRQPQETQYF
16 | TRBJ2-5 | TRBD2 | TRBV5-8 | medium-sized | TGTGCCAGCAGCTCATGGGGCGGGGGGCGTCAAGAGACCCAGTACTTC | CASSSWGGGRQETQYF
14 | TRBJ2-7 | . | TRBV5-8 | . | TGTGCCAGCAGCTTGCCCGGCTTCTCCTACGAGCAGTACTTC | CASSLPGFSYEQYF
16 | TRBJ2-7 | TRBD1 | TRBV4-3 | . | TGCGCCAGCAGCGTCTCCCAGGGGGACAGATACTACGAGCAGTACTTC | CASSVSQGDRYYEQYF
13 | TRBJ2-1 | . | TRBV19 | . | TGTGCCAGTAGGAGGGAGCTCAATGGTGAGCAGTTCTTC | CASRRELNGEQFF
13 | TRBJ2-5 | . | TRBV12-3/TRBV12-4 | . | TGTGCCAGCAGCCGGGACTGGCAAGAGACCCAGTACTTC | CASSRDWQETQYF
13 | TRBJ1-1 | . | TRBV10-3 | . | TGTGCCATCGGAGGGAGCGGGCGCGCTGAAGCTTTCTTT | CAIGGSGRAEAFF
15 | TRBJ1-6 | TRBD1 | TRBV7-8 | . | TGTGCCAGCAGCCCGGGGACAGGGTATAATTCACCCCTCCACTTT | CASSPGTGYNSPLHF
16 | TRBJ2-2 | TRBD2 | TRBV6-5 | . | TGTGCCAGCAGTTATTTTCTAGCGGGAGTAGCTGGGGAGCTGTTTTTT | CASSYFLAGVAGELFF
19 | TRBJ2-3 | TRBD2 | TRBV7-9 | . | TGTGCCAGCAGCCCCTCTAGGACTAGCGGTCCATCGGGGACAGATACGCAGTATTTT | CASSPSRTSGPSGTDTQYF
13 | TRBJ2-5 | . | TRBV11-3 | . | TGTGCCAGCAGGGTGGGGAACCAAGAGACCCAGTACTTC | CASRVGNQETQYF
17 | TRBJ2-7 | TRBD2 | TRBV12-5 | . | TGTGCTAGTGGGGGACTAGCGGGAGGGGGCGTTTCCTACGAGCAGTACTTC | CASGGLAGGGVSYEQYF
20 | TRBJ1-2 | . | TRBV18 | . | TGTGCCAGCTCACCACTTTCGGCTGGCCCCGGAGCAGGCGGGTCGTATGGCTACACCTTC | CASSPLSAGPGAGGSYGYTF